One sample yielded the 12 T cell receptor delta chains listed below, sequenced in a study of gamma-delta chains in newborns, infants, children. With CATT, TCRdb re-called clones from the reads. There are about 5,500 delta-chain clones in the sample; under 0.5% occur only once, and 14% lies in the top ten. Sequenced input: blood. All receptors derive from a child who was a newborn, infant or young child, either healthy, febrile or measles-vaccinated (not recorded which).

This clone was seen more than once but under ten times. This may stem from a read error, because a much larger clone lies one nucleotide away. In the same sample, other DNA sequences code for this CDR3. This CDR3 reads CACDTWGIPDKLIF. CDR3 DNA: TGTGCCTGCGACACCTGGGGGATACCCGATAAACTCATCTTT. This rearrangement joins TRDV2 to TRDJ1; 11 bases align to TRDD3. CDR1 and CDR2 from the germline V gene are GEAIGNYY and EKD. The CDR3 is made up of 14 amino acids.

Of note for this clone: The translation of this DNA and the TCRdb protein of a much larger clone differ at residue 3, probably owing to a read error; the protein shown here is translated from the DNA. The chain combines TRDV2 with TRDJ1; the match to TRDD3 covers 13 bases. J lost 1 base, V lost 7 bases, and 5 bases had no gene match. CDR1 GEAIGNYY and CDR2 EKD come from the germline V gene. CDR3 length: 15 residues. Here the CDR3 reads CAWDYWGIRTDKLIF. The CDR3 DNA follows: TGTGCCTGGGACTACTGGGGGATACGCACCGATAAACTCATCTTT.

Regarding this clone: TCRdb shows a much larger clone's protein in place of this DNA's translation, and the two differ at residue 15, likely through a read error; the protein shown is translated from the DNA. The gene calls are TRDV2 and TRDJ3; TRDD3 matches at 9 bases. This CDR3 spans 17 amino acids. Germline V lookup: CDR1 GEAIGNYY, CDR2 EKD. The CDR3 coding sequence is TGTGCCTGTGACTACTGGGGGACGGACTGGGACACCCGACAGACGTTTTTC. This gives the protein CACDYWGTDWDTRQTFF.

This clone has more than one count but fewer than ten. Given a much more abundant clone one base away, this may be a read error. Within the sample, other DNA sequences also encode this same CDR3. CDR3 residues: CACDTLYWGIPSSWDTRQMFF. CDR3 nucleotide sequence: TGTGCCTGTGACACTCTGTACTGGGGGATACCCTCCTCCTGGGACACCCGACAGATGTTTTTC. The gene calls are TRDV2 and TRDJ3; 12 nucleotides align to TRDD3. The CDR3 spans 21 residues. In germline, CDR1 is GEAIGNYY, CDR2 EKD. After removal of 1 base from V and 0 bases from J, the junction contained 9 bases not matched to a gene.

Only a few counts were recorded for this clone. It differs at one base from a far larger clone, so likely a read error. The genes are TRDV2 and TRDJ3; tentatively, D is TRDD3 (6 bases). The germline CDR1 and CDR2 sequences are GEAIGNYY and EKD. The CDR3 is 19 residues long. Here the CDR3 reads CACDTVGIRSSWDSRQMFF. The CDR3 bases are TGTGCCTGTGACACCGTGGGGATTCGGAGCTCCTGGGACTCCCGACAGATGTTTTTC.

This clone came up a few times. A far larger clone lies a single base away; this is likely a read error. The identical CDR3 is also encoded by other nucleotide sequences in the sample. CDR3 sequence (DNA): TGCGCCTGTGACGTCGTTGGGGATACGGTAAACTCCTGGGACACCCGACAGATGTTTTTC. It is translated as CACDVVGDTVNSWDTRQMFF. The gene calls are TRDV2 and TRDJ3; 9 bases align to TRDD3. Germline CDR1 and CDR2: GEAIGNYY and EKD. The CDR3 is 20 amino acids.

This clone has just a few counts. A much larger clone differs from this one at a single base, so this may be a read error. Other nucleotide sequences in the sample specify the same CDR3. CDR3 nucleotides: TGCGCCTGTGACGTACTGGGGGATACGTACGAGAGCTCCTGGGACACCCGACAGATGTTTTTC. As protein: CACDVLGDTYESSWDTRQMFF. The genes are TRDV2 and TRDJ3; 13 nucleotides match TRDD3. The CDR3 is made up of 21 amino acids. Germline V gene sequence: CDR1 GEAIGNYY, CDR2 EKD.

Concerning this clone: TCRdb shows a much larger clone's protein in place of this DNA's translation, and the two differ at residue 14, likely through a read error; the protein shown is translated from the DNA. The V gene is TRDV2, the J gene TRDJ3, with a weak D call TRDD3 (5 bases). The CDR3 sequence is 16 residues long. Germline V gene data show CDR1 as GEAIGNYY and CDR2 as EKD. CDR3 DNA sequence: TGTGCCTGTGACTATGGGATCTCCTGGGACACCCGACAGATATTTTTC. This encodes CACDYGISWDTRQIFF.

With respect to this clone: The TCRdb record carries a much larger clone's protein, which differs from this DNA's translation at residue 10; a read error is the likely cause, and the protein listed here is the DNA translation. The rearrangement joins TRDV2 to TRDJ3; the match to TRDD3 covers 10 bases. The CDR3 sequence is 18 residues long. The germline CDR1 and CDR2 sequences are GEAIGNYY and EKD. J gave up 3 bases and V 1 base, and 5 bases lay outside the gene matches. CDR3 sequence (DNA): TGTGCCTGTGACACGTTACTGGGGGATGACTGGGACACCCGACAGATGTTTTTC. Its protein is CACDTLLGDDWDTRQMFF.

This clone was counted only a few times. This likely came from a read error, as a far larger clone is one base away. Distinct nucleotide sequences in the sample also encode this CDR3. Here the CDR3 DNA reads TGTGCCTGTGACACCGTCCAGGGGGACACCCGACAGATGTTTTTC. The encoded protein is CACDTVQGDTRQMFF. The chain recombines TRDV2 with TRDJ3; D is uncertain. This CDR3 is built from 15 residues. CDR1 is GEAIGNYY and CDR2 is EKD in the germline V gene. Between the trimmed V and J ends, which lost 0 bases and 5 bases, there was a span of 7 bases.

Turning to this clone: This likely stems from a read error, as it lies one base from a far larger clone. Other nucleotide sequences in the sample specify the same CDR3. The chain combines TRDV2 with TRDJ3, with TRDD3 matching over 13 bases. There are 18 residues in the CDR3. Germline CDR1 and CDR2: GEAIGNYY and EKD. This CDR3 reads CACDVLGDTRWDTRQMFF. The CDR3 coding sequence is TGTGCCTGTGACGTACTGGGGGATACGCGGTGGGACACCCGACAAATGTTTTTC.

This clone occurred a few times. TCRdb pairs this DNA with a much larger clone's protein that differs at residue 7, likely a read error; the protein shown was translated from the DNA. The chain carries TRDV2 and TRDJ2; D is unresolved. V shed 1 base and J shed 6 bases, with 11 bases lying between them. Germline values: CDR1 GEAIGNYY, CDR2 EKD. The CDR3 length is 14 residues. The CDR3 DNA reads as TGTGCCTGTGACACATGGAGGCAGGCAGCACAACTCTTCTTT. Its protein is CACDTWRQAAQLFF.